This T cell receptor (beta chain) was found in a study of T cell responses to AZD1222 COVID-19 vaccine. The protocol was immunoSEQ multiplex PCR, while the TCRdb copy is restricted to in-frame clones and leaves out a portion. The sample gives 110,000 to 150,000 clones, around 90% of which show up once; around 2.1% is in the top ten. Looked up from germline, CDR1 is SQVTM and CDR2 is ANQGSEA. The CDR3 totals 13 residues. Trimming removed 8 bases from V and 4 bases from J; junction bases left unmatched: 8. The V gene is TRBV29-1, the J gene TRBJ1-1, with 9 bases lining up with TRBD1. This sequence originates from an adult who received the AZD1222 COVID-19 vaccine. The specimen comprised peripheral blood, sampled 28 days after the second AZD1222 dose. The CDR3 DNA reads TGCAGCTCTAGTGGGACAGGGTCCACTGAAGCTTTCTTT. This codes for CSSSGTGSTEAFF.